These T cell receptor beta chains were read from a single sample in a study of CD8+ T cells in alopecia areata. The data were produced by immunoSEQ multiplex PCR, yet TCRdb's version contains in-frame clones alone and is incomplete. The sample shows around 290,000 clones, 58% of them seen only once. The sequenced sample was CD4+ T cells sorted from blood, obtained at week 24, from a patient treated with tofacitinib. All receptors derive from a human donor with alopecia areata. Each CDR3 is given with its conserved first and last residue. D genes are given only for firm matches. Size tells how often a clone was seen (once, few, many) or the class of an expanded clone, and some rows leave it out.

clone_size | j_call | v_call | d_call | cdr3_nt | cdr3_aa
. | TRBJ1-1 | TRBV6-6 | . | TGTGCCAGCGTGTCGAACACTGAAGCTTTCTTT | CASVSNTEAFF
few | TRBJ2-7 | TRBV7-9 | TRBD2 | TGTGCCAGCAGCTTAGCTGCCCTAGCGGGGGGCTACGAGCAGTACTTC | CASSLAALAGGYEQYF
. | TRBJ1-1 | TRBV30 | TRBD1 | TGTGCCTGGAGTGATGTGGAGGGGGCACGCACTGAAGCTTTCTTT | CAWSDVEGARTEAFF
. | TRBJ1-1 | TRBV7-9 | . | TGTGCCAGCAGCTACGTATCCACTGAAGCTTTCTTT | CASSYVSTEAFF
. | TRBJ2-3 | TRBV2 | . | TGTGCCAGCAGTGAGGCTGGTTCTGGCACAGATACGCAGTATTTT | CASSEAGSGTDTQYF
few | TRBJ2-6 | TRBV19 | TRBD1 | TGTGCCAGTAGTATGACAGGGGCCGGGGCCAACGTCCTGACTTTC | CASSMTGAGANVLTF
few | TRBJ1-5 | TRBV23-1 | TRBD1 | TGCGCCAGCAGTCAAAGGACAGGGGATAGCAATCAGCCCCAGCATTTT | CASSQRTGDSNQPQHF
. | TRBJ2-3 | TRBV19 | TRBD1 | TGTGCCAGTAGTGTAACCGGGACAGCTAGCACAGATACGCAGTATTTT | CASSVTGTASTDTQYF
. | TRBJ1-2 | TRBV6-5 | . | TGTGCCAGCAGTTACCCCATTGGCAGGGGCCGGTATGGCTACACCTTC | CASSYPIGRGRYGYTF
. | TRBJ2-7 | TRBV27 | . | TGTGCCAGCAGTCGGGACGTTGTCTACGAGCAGTACTTC | CASSRDVVYEQYF
. | TRBJ2-6 | TRBV29-1 | . | TGCAGCGTATCCGGACCGGACTCTGGGGCCAACGTCCTGACTTTC | CSVSGPDSGANVLTF
. | TRBJ2-3 | TRBV7-2 | . | TGTGCCAGCATCGGGGAGCTTCATCCTAGCACAGATACGCAGTATTTT | CASIGELHPSTDTQYF
. | TRBJ1-4 | TRBV7-2 | TRBD1 | TGTGCCAGCAGCTTAGCGATGGGGACAGGGGCAGCAAAACTGTTTTTT | CASSLAMGTGAAKLFF
. | TRBJ1-6 | TRBV15 | . | TGTGCCACCAGCAGAGGGGGCAGGAGGGATTCACCCCTCCACTTT | CATSRGGRRDSPLHF
once | TRBJ1-1 | TRBV18 | . | TGTGCCAGCTCACCACCCGGGTTAGCTTTCTTT | CASSPPGLAFF
once | TRBJ2-2 | TRBV30 | . | TGTGCCTGGAGTACCAGGGGTGCCGGGGAGCTGTTTTTT | CAWSTRGAGELFF
. | TRBJ2-5 | TRBV7-2 | TRBD1 | TGTGCCAGCAGCTCGGACAGGGCGGTGGAGACCCAGTACTTC | CASSSDRAVETQYF
. | TRBJ2-7 | TRBV5-6 | . | TGTGCCAGCACCCTACCGAGGGACAACTACGAGCAGTACTTC | CASTLPRDNYEQYF
few | TRBJ2-7 | TRBV10-3 | TRBD1 | TGTGCCATCAGTGAGCCAAGACAGGGTTTCAACGAGCAGTACTTC | CAISEPRQGFNEQYF
. | TRBJ2-5 | TRBV5-5 | . | TGTGCCAGCAGCTTGGACAGGGCAGGTGGAATCACCCAGTACTTC | CASSLDRAGGITQYF
once | TRBJ1-5 | TRBV28 | TRBD1 | TGTGCCAGCAGTTTATCTGGGACAGTCAATCAGCCCCAGCATTTT | CASSLSGTVNQPQHF
. | TRBJ1-5 | TRBV27 | . | TGTGCCAGCAGTTTAAAGGGTCAGACTTATAGCAATCAGCCCCAGCATTTT | CASSLKGQTYSNQPQHF
. | TRBJ2-1 | TRBV6-5 | TRBD2 | TGTGCCAGCAGTTACCAGGGACTAGATTACAATGAGCAGTTCTTC | CASSYQGLDYNEQFF
. | TRBJ2-7 | TRBV30 | . | TGTGCCTGGAGTGATAGCGAGCAGTACTTC | CAWSDSEQYF
. | TRBJ2-5 | TRBV29-1 | . | TGCAGCGTTGACCAGCGGGTCCAAGAGACCCAGTACTTC | CSVDQRVQETQYF
. | TRBJ2-3 | TRBV29-1 | . | TGCAGCGTTACAGGGAGGGTGACAGATACGCAGTATTTT | CSVTGRVTDTQYF
many | TRBJ2-7 | TRBV28 | . | TGTGCCAGCAGTTTAGCAGGGATCTACGAGCAGTACTTC | CASSLAGIYEQYF
once | TRBJ2-3 | TRBV6-4 | . | TGTGCCAGCAGTGCACAGGGTGCGGATTTTGATACGCAGTATTTT | CASSAQGADFDTQYF
. | TRBJ1-5 | TRBV6-1 | TRBD1 | TGTGCCAGCAGTACAGGGACAGGTAGGGGACAGCCCCAGCATTTT | CASSTGTGRGQPQHF
. | TRBJ2-6 | TRBV19 | . | TGTGCCAGTACGGGGGGCAGGGCTGGGGCCAACGTCCTGACTTTC | CASTGGRAGANVLTF
. | TRBJ2-5 | TRBV4-1 | . | TGCGCCAGCAGCCAGGAGCAGACCCAGTACTTC | CASSQEQTQYF
. | TRBJ2-1 | TRBV14 | TRBD2 | TGTGCCAGCAGCCAGAATAGCGGGGGGGCCGGGTCTCTTGAGCAGTTCTTC | CASSQNSGGAGSLEQFF
. | TRBJ2-3 | TRBV5-6 | TRBD2 | TGTGCCAGCAGCTGGGGGACTAGCGGGAGCACAGATACGCAGTATTTT | CASSWGTSGSTDTQYF
. | TRBJ2-2 | TRBV4-1 | TRBD2 | TGCGCCAGCAGCCAGCCCGGGGGGACCGGGGAGCTGTTTTTT | CASSQPGGTGELFF
. | TRBJ2-7 | TRBV6-5 | . | TGTGCCAGCAGTGCAGGAGGGGCGCCTTCCTACGAGCAGTACTTC | CASSAGGAPSYEQYF
. | TRBJ1-6 | TRBV6-4 | TRBD1 | TGTGCCAGCAGTGACTCGAAGGGGGCAGGGGTAAATTCACCCCTCCACTTT | CASSDSKGAGVNSPLHF
. | TRBJ2-7 | TRBV28 | TRBD1 | TGTGCCAGCAGTTTACCCCAGACAGGGGAGTACTTC | CASSLPQTGEYF
. | TRBJ2-1 | TRBV2 | TRBD2 | TGTGCCCTCCTCACCGGGGGGGGTGACTCCTACAATGAGCAGTTCTTC | CALLTGGGDSYNEQFF
. | TRBJ2-6 | TRBV15 | . | TGTGCCACCAGCGATGGGGGGCTAGGGGCCAACGTCCTGACTTTC | CATSDGGLGANVLTF
few | TRBJ1-6 | TRBV6-6 | . | TGTGCCAGCAGTTACGGCAGCCAGCGTTCACCCCTCCACTTT | CASSYGSQRSPLHF
few | TRBJ1-6 | TRBV29-1 | . | TGCAGCGTTCTTCAATCCTATAATTCACCCCTCCACTTT | CSVLQSYNSPLHF
many | TRBJ1-5 | TRBV13 | . | TGTGCCAGCAGCTTAGGAGGACAGCAGATACAGCCCCAGCATTTT | CASSLGGQQIQPQHF
. | TRBJ1-6 | TRBV7-9 | . | TGTGCCAGCAGCCACCCTGGGGTCCTCCACTTT | CASSHPGVLHF
. | TRBJ2-7 | TRBV30 | . | TGTGCCTGGCGGCGGGACGGTGAGTCCTACGAGCAGTACTTC | CAWRRDGESYEQYF
. | TRBJ1-5 | TRBV30 | . | TGTGCCTGGGAATCCTATAGCAATCAGCCCCAGCATTTT | CAWESYSNQPQHF
. | TRBJ2-5 | TRBV5-4 | TRBD2 | TGTGCCAGCAGCTTGGGGCGGGGGGGCCGAGAGACCCAGTACTTC | CASSLGRGGRETQYF
. | TRBJ1-6 | TRBV15 | . | TGTGCCACCAGCAGAGAGGTTTCCCGGAATTCACCCCTCCACTTT | CATSREVSRNSPLHF
. | TRBJ2-1 | TRBV11-3 | TRBD2 | TGTGCCAGCAGCCGTAGGACTAGCGGGGGTCCCAATGAGCAGTTCTTC | CASSRRTSGGPNEQFF
few | TRBJ2-3 | TRBV5-4 | . | TGTGCCAGCAGCTTTTATACAGATACGCAGTATTTT | CASSFYTDTQYF
. | TRBJ1-1 | TRBV7-2 | . | TGTGCCAGCAGCTCCGGACGGAACACTGAAGCTTTCTTT | CASSSGRNTEAFF
. | TRBJ1-2 | TRBV6-5 | . | TGTGCCAGCAGTTACTCCGGACAGCGGACTAACTATGGCTACACCTTC | CASSYSGQRTNYGYTF